Detailed here is one T cell receptor beta chain. Its antigen is as yet unknown. Sample treatment: oral pan-JAK inhibitor, 5-10 mg twice daily. V lost 4 bases, J lost 1 base, and 1 base stayed unmatched. Germline CDR1 reads SNHLY; CDR2 reads FYNNEI. This CDR3 has 14 amino acids. The entry originates in a study of CD8+ T cells in alopecia areata. The study, taken as a whole, reports: Scalp repertoires also include resident alphabeta T cells from normal skin. Scalp clonality and expanded CD8+ clones among the top 100 were significantly decreased by tofacitinib.

Investigators isolated RNA and reverse transcribed it into cDNA to act as the sequencing template. Data came from immunoSEQ multiplex PCR; TCRdb stores just in-frame clones and leaves some out. The sample has around 190,000 clones; around three fifths are singletons. Sample: CD4+ T cells sorted from blood, taken around week 50, from a patient treated with tofacitinib. This receptor was taken from a human donor with alopecia areata. The chain carries TRBV2 and TRBJ2-3; 8 bases are a match to TRBD1. CDR3 loop: CASSAGQGTDTQYF. The CDR3 DNA reads as TGTGCCAGCAGTGCGGGACAGGGCACAGATACGCAGTATTTT.